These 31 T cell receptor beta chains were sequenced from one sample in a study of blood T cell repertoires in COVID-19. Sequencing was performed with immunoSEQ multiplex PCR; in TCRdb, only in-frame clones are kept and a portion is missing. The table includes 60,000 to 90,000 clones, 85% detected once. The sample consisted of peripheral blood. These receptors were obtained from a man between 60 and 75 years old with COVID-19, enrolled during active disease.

CDR3 in amino acids: CASSKPRENQPQHF. The CDR3 nucleotides read TGTGCCAGTAGTAAACCAAGGGAGAATCAGCCCCAGCATTTT. The rearrangement joins TRBV19 to TRBJ1-5; no clear D. CDR1 LNHDA and CDR2 SQIVND come from the germline V gene (reference sequence). The CDR3 extends over 14 amino acids. V dropped 4 bases and J dropped 4 bases, with 11 bases sitting between them.

CDR3 bases: TGCGCCAGCAGCTCTGAACCGGGACAATATCAGCCCCAGCATTTT. This encodes CASSSEPGQYQPQHF. The gene calls are TRBV5-1 and TRBJ1-5, with D tentatively TRBD1 (6 bases). Germline V gives CDR1 SGHRS, CDR2 YFSETQ. V gave up 3 bases and J gave up 5 bases, with 15 bases separating them. This CDR3 spans 15 amino acids.

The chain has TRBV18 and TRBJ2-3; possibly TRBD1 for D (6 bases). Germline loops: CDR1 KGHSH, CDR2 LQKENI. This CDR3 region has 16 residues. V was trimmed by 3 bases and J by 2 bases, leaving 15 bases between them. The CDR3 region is CASSPQGPGDTDTQYF. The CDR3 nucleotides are TGTGCCAGCTCACCTCAAGGCCCAGGGGACACAGATACGCAGTATTTT.

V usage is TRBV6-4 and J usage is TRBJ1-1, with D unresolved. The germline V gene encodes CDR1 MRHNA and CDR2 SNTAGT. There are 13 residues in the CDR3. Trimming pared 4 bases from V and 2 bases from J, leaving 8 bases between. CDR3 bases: TGTGCCAGCAGTGTACAGAGTAACACTGAAGCTTTCTTT. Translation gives CASSVQSNTEAFF.

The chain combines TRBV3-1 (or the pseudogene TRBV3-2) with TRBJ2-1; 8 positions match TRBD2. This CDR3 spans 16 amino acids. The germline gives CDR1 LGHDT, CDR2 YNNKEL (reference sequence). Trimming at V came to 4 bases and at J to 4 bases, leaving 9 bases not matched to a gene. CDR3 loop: CASSPLTSGDYNEQFF. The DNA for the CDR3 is TGTGCCAGCAGCCCCCTAACTAGCGGAGATTACAATGAGCAGTTCTTC.

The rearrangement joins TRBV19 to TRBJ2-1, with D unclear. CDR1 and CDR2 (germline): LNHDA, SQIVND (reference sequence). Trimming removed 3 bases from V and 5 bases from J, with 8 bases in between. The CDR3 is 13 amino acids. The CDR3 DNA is TGTGCCAGTAGTATCCAGGCCCACAATGAGCAGTTCTTC. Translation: CASSIQAHNEQFF. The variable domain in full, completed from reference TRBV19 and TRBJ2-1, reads DGGITQSPKYLFRKEGQNVTLSCEQNLNHDAMYWYRQDPGQGLRLIYYSQIVNDFQKGDIAEGYSVSREKKESFPLTVTSAQKNPTAFYLCASSIQAHNEQFFGPGTRLTVL.

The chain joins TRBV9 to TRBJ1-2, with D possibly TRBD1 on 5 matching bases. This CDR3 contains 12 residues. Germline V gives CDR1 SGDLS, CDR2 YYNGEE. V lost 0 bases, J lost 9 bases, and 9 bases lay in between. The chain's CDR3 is CASSVERGSYTF. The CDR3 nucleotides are TGTGCCAGCAGCGTAGAACGGGGGAGCTACACCTTC. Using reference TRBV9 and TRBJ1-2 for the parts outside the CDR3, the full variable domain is DSGVTQTPKHLITATGQRVTLRCSPRSGDLSVYWYQQSLDQGLQFLIQYYNGEERAKGNILERFSAQQFPDLHSELNLSSLELGDSALYFCASSVERGSYTFGSGTRLTVV.

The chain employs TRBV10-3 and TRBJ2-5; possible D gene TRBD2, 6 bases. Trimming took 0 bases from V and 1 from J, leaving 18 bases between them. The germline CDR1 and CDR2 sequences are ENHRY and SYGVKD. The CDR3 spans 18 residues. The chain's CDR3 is CAISESGRLSNIQETQYF. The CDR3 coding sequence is TGTGCCATCAGTGAGTCGGGGAGGCTATCCAATATCCAAGAGACCCAGTACTTC.

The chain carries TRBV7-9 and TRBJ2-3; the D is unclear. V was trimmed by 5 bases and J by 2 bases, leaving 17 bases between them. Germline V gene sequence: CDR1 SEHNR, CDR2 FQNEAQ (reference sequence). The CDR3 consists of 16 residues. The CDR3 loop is CASSTSGLLLTDTQYF. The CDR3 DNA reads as TGTGCCAGCAGCACTTCCGGTCTCCTGCTCACAGATACGCAGTATTTT.

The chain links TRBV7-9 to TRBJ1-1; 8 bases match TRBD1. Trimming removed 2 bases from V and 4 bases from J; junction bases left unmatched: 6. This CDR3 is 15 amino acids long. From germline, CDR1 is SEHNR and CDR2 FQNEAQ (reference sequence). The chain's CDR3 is CASSLNQGAFTEAFF. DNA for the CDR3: TGTGCCAGCAGCTTAAATCAGGGGGCGTTCACTGAAGCTTTCTTT.

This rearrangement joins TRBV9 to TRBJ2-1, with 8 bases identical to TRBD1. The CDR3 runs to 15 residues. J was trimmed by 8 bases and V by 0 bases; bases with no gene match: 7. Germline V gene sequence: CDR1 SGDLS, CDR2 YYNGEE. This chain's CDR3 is CASSVAPGGRDEQFF. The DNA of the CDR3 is TGTGCCAGCAGCGTAGCCCCAGGGGGCAGGGATGAGCAGTTCTTC.

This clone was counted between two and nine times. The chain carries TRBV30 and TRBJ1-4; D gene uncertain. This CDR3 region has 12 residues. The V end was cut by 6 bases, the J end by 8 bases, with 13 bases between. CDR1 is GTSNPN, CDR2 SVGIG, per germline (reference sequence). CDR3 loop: CACDRGQEKLFF. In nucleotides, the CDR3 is TGTGCCTGTGACCGGGGTCAAGAAAAACTGTTTTTT.

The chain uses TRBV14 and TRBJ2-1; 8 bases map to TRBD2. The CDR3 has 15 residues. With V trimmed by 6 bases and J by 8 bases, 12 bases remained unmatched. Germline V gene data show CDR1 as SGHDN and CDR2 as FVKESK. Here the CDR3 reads CASSPGLANVDEQFF. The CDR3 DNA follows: TGTGCCAGCAGTCCCGGACTAGCTAATGTCGATGAGCAGTTCTTC.

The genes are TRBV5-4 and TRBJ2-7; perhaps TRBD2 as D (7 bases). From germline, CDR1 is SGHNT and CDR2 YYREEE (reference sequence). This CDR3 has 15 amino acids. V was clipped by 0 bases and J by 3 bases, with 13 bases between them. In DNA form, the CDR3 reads TGTGCCAGCAGCTTGGAGGGGGGGCGCTTCTACGAGCAGTACTTC. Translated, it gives CASSLEGGRFYEQYF.

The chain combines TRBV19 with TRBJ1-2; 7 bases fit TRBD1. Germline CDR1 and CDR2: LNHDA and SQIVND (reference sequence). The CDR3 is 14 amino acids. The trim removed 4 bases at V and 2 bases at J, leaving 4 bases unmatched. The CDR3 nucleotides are TGTGCCAGTAGTAAAGGGACAGCCAACTATGGCTACACCTTC. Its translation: CASSKGTANYGYTF.

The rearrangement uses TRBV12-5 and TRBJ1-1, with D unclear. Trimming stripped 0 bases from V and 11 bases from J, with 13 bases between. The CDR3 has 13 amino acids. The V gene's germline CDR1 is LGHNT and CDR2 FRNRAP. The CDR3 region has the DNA TGTGCTAGTGGTTTGGTACCGAGGGTCCGCGCTTTCTTT. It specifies CASGLVPRVRAFF.

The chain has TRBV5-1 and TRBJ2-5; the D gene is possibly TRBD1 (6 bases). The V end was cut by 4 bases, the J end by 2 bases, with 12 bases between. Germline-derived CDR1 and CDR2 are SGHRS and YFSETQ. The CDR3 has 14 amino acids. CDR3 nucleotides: TGCGCCAGCAGCCCCGGGACACCTCAAGAGACCCAGTACTTC. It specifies CASSPGTPQETQYF.

This CDR3 is CASSSGTGTGDQPQHF. CDR3 DNA: TGTGCCAGCAGCTCGGGCACAGGGACCGGGGATCAGCCCCAGCATTTT. This chain uses TRBV7-9 with TRBJ1-5, with D maybe TRBD1 (6 bases). CDR1 and CDR2 from the germline V gene are SEHNR and FQNEAQ (reference sequence). Trimming took 4 bases from V and 5 from J, leaving 18 bases between them. The CDR3 covers 16 residues.

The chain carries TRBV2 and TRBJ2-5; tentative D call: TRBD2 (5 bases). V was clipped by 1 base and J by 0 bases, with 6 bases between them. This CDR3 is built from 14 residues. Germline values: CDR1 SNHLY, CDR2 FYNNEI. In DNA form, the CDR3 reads TGTGCCAGCAGTGAAGAGGACTACCAAGAGACCCAGTACTTC. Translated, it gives CASSEEDYQETQYF.

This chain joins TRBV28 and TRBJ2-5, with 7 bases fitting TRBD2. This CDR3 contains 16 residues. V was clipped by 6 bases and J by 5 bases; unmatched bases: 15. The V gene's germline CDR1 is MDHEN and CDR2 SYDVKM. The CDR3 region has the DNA TGTGCCAGCAGCGACCCCGGGGGGATGGGGAGGGAGACCCAGTACTTC. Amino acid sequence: CASSDPGGMGRETQYF. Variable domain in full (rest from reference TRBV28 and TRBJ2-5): DVKVTQSSRYLVKRTGEKVFLECVQDMDHENMFWYRQDPGLGLRLIYFSYDVKMKEKGDIPEGYSVSREKKERFSLILESASTNQTSMYLCASSDPGGMGRETQYFGPGTRLLVL.

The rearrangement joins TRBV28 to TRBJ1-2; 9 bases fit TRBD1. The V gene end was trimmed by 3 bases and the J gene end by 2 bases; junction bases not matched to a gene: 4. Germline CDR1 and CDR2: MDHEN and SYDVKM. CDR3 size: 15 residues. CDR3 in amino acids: CASSFTGGANYGYTF. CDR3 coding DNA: TGTGCCAGCAGTTTCACAGGGGGCGCAAACTATGGCTACACCTTC.

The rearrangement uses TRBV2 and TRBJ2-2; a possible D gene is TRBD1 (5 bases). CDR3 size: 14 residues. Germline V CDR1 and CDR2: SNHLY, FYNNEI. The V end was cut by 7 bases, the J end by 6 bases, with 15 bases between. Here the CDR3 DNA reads TGTGCCAGCAACAGGAATCAATTGCCCGGGGAGCTGTTTTTT. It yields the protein CASNRNQLPGELFF.

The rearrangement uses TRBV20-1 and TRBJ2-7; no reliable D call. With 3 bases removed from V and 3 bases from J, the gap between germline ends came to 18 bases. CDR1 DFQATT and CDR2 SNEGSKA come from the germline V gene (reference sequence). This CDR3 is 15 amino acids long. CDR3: CSASAPLGQNYEQYF. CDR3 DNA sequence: TGCAGTGCTAGTGCCCCCCTGGGCCAGAACTACGAGCAGTACTTC.

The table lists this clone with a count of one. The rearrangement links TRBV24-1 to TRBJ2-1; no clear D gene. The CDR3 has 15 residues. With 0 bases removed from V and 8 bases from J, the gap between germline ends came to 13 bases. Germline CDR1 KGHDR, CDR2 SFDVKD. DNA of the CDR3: TGTGCCACCAGTGATTTGGGTTCCAGGTCGGATGAGCAGTTCTTC. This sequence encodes CATSDLGSRSDEQFF.

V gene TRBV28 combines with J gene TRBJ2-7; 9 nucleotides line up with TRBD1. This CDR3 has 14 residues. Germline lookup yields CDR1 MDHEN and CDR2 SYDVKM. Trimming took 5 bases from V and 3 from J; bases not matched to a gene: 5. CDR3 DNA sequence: TGTGCCAGCAGTGGGGGACAGGGCGACTACGAGCAGTACTTC. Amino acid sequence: CASSGGQGDYEQYF.

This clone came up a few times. In nucleotides, the CDR3 is TGCGCCAGCAGAAAAGGGACAGACCCCCCTTATAATTCACCCCTCCACTTT. As protein: CASRKGTDPPYNSPLHF. V and J are TRBV23-1 and TRBJ1-6; 7 positions match TRBD1. TRBV23-1 is an ORF for which the function is uncertain. The length of the CDR3 is 17 residues. J was trimmed by 4 bases and V by 6 bases; bases with no gene match: 12.

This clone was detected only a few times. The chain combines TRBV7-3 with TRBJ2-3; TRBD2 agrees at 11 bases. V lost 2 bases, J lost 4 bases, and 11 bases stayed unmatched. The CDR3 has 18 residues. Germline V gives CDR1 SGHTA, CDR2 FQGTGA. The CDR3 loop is CASSLSPLTSGVADTQYF. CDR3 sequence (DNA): TGTGCCAGCAGCTTATCTCCCCTGACTAGCGGGGTAGCAGATACGCAGTATTTT.

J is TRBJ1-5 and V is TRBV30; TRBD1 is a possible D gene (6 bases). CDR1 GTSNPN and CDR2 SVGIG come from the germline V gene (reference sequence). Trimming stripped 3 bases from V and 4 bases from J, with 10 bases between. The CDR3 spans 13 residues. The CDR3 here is CAWSGDNNQPQHF. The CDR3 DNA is TGTGCCTGGAGCGGGGACAATAATCAGCCCCAGCATTTT. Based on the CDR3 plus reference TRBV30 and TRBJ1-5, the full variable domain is SQTIHQWPATLVQPVGSPLSLECTVEGTSNPNLYWYRQAAGRGLQLLFYSVGIGQISSEVPQNLSASRPQDRQFILSSKKLLLSDSGFYLCAWSGDNNQPQHFGDGTRLSIL.

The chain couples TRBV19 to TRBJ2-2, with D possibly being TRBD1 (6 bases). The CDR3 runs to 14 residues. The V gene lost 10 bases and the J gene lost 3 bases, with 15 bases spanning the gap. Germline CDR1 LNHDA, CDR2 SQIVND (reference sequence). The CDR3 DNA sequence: TGTGCCACAAGCTTAGGGGGAGACACCGGGGAGCTGTTTTTT. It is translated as CATSLGGDTGELFF.

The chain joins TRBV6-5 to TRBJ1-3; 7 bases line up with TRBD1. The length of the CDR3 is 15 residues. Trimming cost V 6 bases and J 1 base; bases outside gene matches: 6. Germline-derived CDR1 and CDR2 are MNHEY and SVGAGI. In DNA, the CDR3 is TGTGCCAGCAGCAGACAGGGTTCATCTGGAAACACCATATATTTT. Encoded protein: CASSRQGSSGNTIYF.

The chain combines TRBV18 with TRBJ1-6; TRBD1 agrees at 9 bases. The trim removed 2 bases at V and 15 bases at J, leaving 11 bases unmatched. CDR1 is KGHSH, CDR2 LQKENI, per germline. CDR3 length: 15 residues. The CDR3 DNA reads TGTGCCAGCTCACCAGGGGACAGGGCGGAAATTGTCCTCCACTTT. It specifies CASSPGDRAEIVLHF.